This TCR beta chain was recorded in a study of cytomegalovirus exposure and HLA in healthy donors. General study results and limits: Usually a TCR sequence was rare, but some public TCRs were found in many donors.

The CDR3 totals 12 residues. Germline CDR1 is SQVTM and CDR2 is ANQGSEA. As to this clone: What it recognizes is unknown.

Unrecorded immune exposure was likely among donors, who were nominally healthy when sampled. The PCR was carried out with 60 Vbeta primers and 13 Jbeta primers. Assay used: immunoSEQ multiplex PCR; TCRdb lists only in-frame clones, some missing. The sample has under 140,000 clones, around three quarters seen once. V usage is TRBV29-1 and J usage is TRBJ2-1; D is unresolved. This TCR was recovered from a woman in her thirties in good health and CMV-seronegative. The sequenced material came from PBMCs. The CDR3, as DNA: TGCAGTTCACACGGGTTCCTCAATGAGCAGTTCTTC. Amino acids: CSSHGFLNEQFF.